The rows below give T cell receptor beta chains drawn from one sample of a study of T cells in Graves' hyperthyroidism and ophthalmopathy. TCRdb passed the multiplex PCR reads through MiXCR, listing each CDR3 protein once. There are about 380,000 distinct CDR3 sequences in the sample; roughly 14% occur only once, and 20% lies in the top ten. Sequenced input: blood. Receptor source: a man between 25 and 39 years old with Graves' hyperthyroidism that later progressed to Graves' ophthalmopathy. Each CDR3 is given with its conserved first and last residue. Each record gives: CDR3 protein, V gene, J gene.

cdr3_aa: CASSFESEQYF
v_call: TRBV28
j_call: TRBJ2-7

cdr3_aa: CATSDFTSTDTQYF
v_call: TRBV24-1
j_call: TRBJ2-3

cdr3_aa: CSAPRLAASSYNEQFF
v_call: TRBV20-1
j_call: TRBJ2-1

cdr3_aa: CASSKAGGSYNEQFF
v_call: TRBV6-4
j_call: TRBJ2-1

cdr3_aa: CACDRTTYEQYF
v_call: TRBV30
j_call: TRBJ2-7

cdr3_aa: CASRESTRNTEAFF
v_call: TRBV27
j_call: TRBJ1-1

cdr3_aa: CASSLGLGASYEQYF
v_call: TRBV28
j_call: TRBJ2-7

cdr3_aa: CASSLTGYPNTEAFF
v_call: TRBV12-3/TRBV12-4
j_call: TRBJ1-1

cdr3_aa: CASSSYGGNEKLFF
v_call: TRBV4-1
j_call: TRBJ1-4

cdr3_aa: CASSPRTGLQETQYF
v_call: TRBV6-2/TRBV6-3
j_call: TRBJ2-5

cdr3_aa: CAISDPGGENQPQHF
v_call: TRBV10-3
j_call: TRBJ1-5

cdr3_aa: CSVRERTRAYEQYF
v_call: TRBV20-1
j_call: TRBJ2-7

cdr3_aa: CASSLGVRGYNSPLHF
v_call: TRBV5-1
j_call: TRBJ1-6

cdr3_aa: CASSRTGGDSPLHF
v_call: TRBV4-1
j_call: TRBJ1-6

cdr3_aa: CASSERSGQETQYF
v_call: TRBV2
j_call: TRBJ2-5

cdr3_aa: CSVMTGYGYTF
v_call: TRBV29-1
j_call: TRBJ1-2

cdr3_aa: CASSEGGHFGELFF
v_call: TRBV6-1
j_call: TRBJ2-2

cdr3_aa: CASSLNTRGTEAFF
v_call: TRBV7-9
j_call: TRBJ1-1

cdr3_aa: CASSHYWGPGYEQYF
v_call: TRBV7-2
j_call: TRBJ2-7

cdr3_aa: CASSMGQGAYEQYF
v_call: TRBV18
j_call: TRBJ2-7

cdr3_aa: CASSEGDSFQETQYF
v_call: TRBV9
j_call: TRBJ2-5

cdr3_aa: CASSLLTDGNTIYF
v_call: TRBV7-9
j_call: TRBJ1-3

cdr3_aa: CASSLRGRTDTQYF
v_call: TRBV5-1
j_call: TRBJ2-3

cdr3_aa: CASSAGPSNTGELFF
v_call: TRBV18
j_call: TRBJ2-2

cdr3_aa: CSAPEGSGSTEAFF
v_call: TRBV20-1
j_call: TRBJ1-1

cdr3_aa: CASITTDRGGYTF
v_call: TRBV28
j_call: TRBJ1-2

cdr3_aa: CASSLTNEKLFF
v_call: TRBV5-1
j_call: TRBJ1-4

cdr3_aa: CSASLGYEQYF
v_call: TRBV20-1
j_call: TRBJ2-7

cdr3_aa: CASIPAGGVDNQPQHF
v_call: TRBV19
j_call: TRBJ1-5

cdr3_aa: CASNALGGPPKNIQYF
v_call: TRBV6-1
j_call: TRBJ2-4

cdr3_aa: CASSRGTGRGGPQHF
v_call: TRBV3-1
j_call: TRBJ1-5

cdr3_aa: CASSPDTHWANEQFF
v_call: TRBV2
j_call: TRBJ2-1

cdr3_aa: CSARGQEVYEQYF
v_call: TRBV20-1
j_call: TRBJ2-7

cdr3_aa: CSVERSYGYTF
v_call: TRBV29-1
j_call: TRBJ1-2

cdr3_aa: CASSSGGGGRNAEAFF
v_call: TRBV5-4
j_call: TRBJ1-1

cdr3_aa: CASGLVPEPYEQYF
v_call: TRBV12-5
j_call: TRBJ2-7

cdr3_aa: CSASDTARTSRFPGELFF
v_call: TRBV20-1
j_call: TRBJ2-2

cdr3_aa: CASRGIKFINEKLFF
v_call: TRBV28
j_call: TRBJ1-4

cdr3_aa: CASSFLEEDQPQHF
v_call: TRBV5-5
j_call: TRBJ1-5

cdr3_aa: CASGSNGQGTEAFF
v_call: TRBV12-5
j_call: TRBJ1-1

cdr3_aa: CASSPLGAGGTEAFF
v_call: TRBV18
j_call: TRBJ1-1

cdr3_aa: CASSFGGSNSPLHF
v_call: TRBV11-2
j_call: TRBJ1-6

cdr3_aa: CASRGGGFGAGEQFF
v_call: TRBV12-3/TRBV12-4
j_call: TRBJ2-1

cdr3_aa: CASSSSRRTDTQYF
v_call: TRBV7-2
j_call: TRBJ2-3

cdr3_aa: CASTLGRVWGYTF
v_call: TRBV28
j_call: TRBJ1-2